This T cell receptor (beta chain) was sequenced during a study of PD-1 blockade in classical Hodgkin lymphoma (dated by TCRdb to about 2020). Describing the broader study: Nivolumab dosing was 3 mg/kg intravenously every 2 weeks, continuing until either disease progression or unacceptable toxicity. To define a peripheral blood immune signature of response to PD-1 blockade in classical Hodgkin lymphoma, the study combined TCR beta sequencing with CyTOF.

On this clone itself: Its antigen remains unidentified. Per-base qualities were not stored, and no clone one base away is much larger.

The Qiagen DNeasy kit was used to extract genomic DNA both from unsorted PBMCs and from the negatively selected CD4+ and CD8+ fractions. Amplification of TCR beta CDR3 regions was done by immunoSEQ multiplex PCR with primers that anneal to V and J segments. A synthetic immune receptor repertoire was used to minimize amplification bias, and any residual bias was removed computationally once sequencing was done. On the authors' methods: Repertoire diversity was quantified as the Shannon entropy index using custom Python scripts. Unsorted, CD4+ and CD8+ repertoires were examined separately, except in combined analyses, for which CD4+ and CD8+ sequences were merged in silico. A clone counted as expanded when the clone's frequency after treatment rose at least 2-fold relative to C1D1, and clones undetected at baseline were given a pseudocount of 0.5. Singleton clones were defined as clones with 0 or 1 copy at C1D1, and non-singleton clones were defined as clones with 2 or more copies. Clones expanded in unsorted samples were labelled as CD4+, CD8+ or unknown by matching protein sequences in sorted samples from the same patient. Diversity changes from C1D1 to C4D1 were tested in paired samples using Wilcoxon tests. TCRdb limited this immuneACCESS table to in-frame rearrangements with V and J called. A share of clones is missing; checked studies link under half to unresolved V genes, and the rest is unexplained. Clone size and the V and J calls come from that table; the DNA yielded D and trimming. The sample records 110,000 or so clones, 89% of which are singletons. The top ten clonotypes cover 20% of the sample.

In light of the paper, this sample's time point label describes: cycle 2 day 1 (C2D1) of nivolumab. Every trial patient had relapsed following autologous stem cell transplantation, and prior brentuximab vedotin exposure was what differed among cohorts A, B and C. The trial cohort was composed of 56 patients with relapsed/refractory classical Hodgkin lymphoma, for whom complete response, partial response or progressive disease was recorded as best overall response. Trial patients were treated with single-agent nivolumab in the multi-cohort phase II CheckMate 205 trial. Best overall response was determined by an independent review committee according to the 2007 International Working Group response criteria. Trial PBMCs were collected immediately before nivolumab initiation (C1D1) and during therapy at cycle 2 day 1 and cycle 4 day 1. Peripheral blood was collected in 8 mL Vacutainer Cell Preparation Tubes, from which PBMCs were isolated by centrifugation and then cryopreserved.

The germline V gene yields SGDLS for CDR1 and YYNGEE for CDR2. V lost 4 bases and J lost 4 bases; the stretch between them is 25 bases long. Including cysteine and phenylalanine, the CDR3 has 18 amino acids. The CDR3 DNA has 54 bases and is translated from base 1. The paper as a whole reports these results and caveats: Lower diversity was observed in patients in whom nivolumab was started less than 1 year after ASCT, and these patients were excluded from later analyses so that confounding by immune reconstitution would be avoided. By C4D1, a significant rise was seen in CD4+ TCR diversity but not in CD8+ TCR diversity (p=0.0027 vs p=0.16), and the rise was most apparent among complete responders (p=0.02). Trial patients achieving complete response had baseline diversity similar to newly diagnosed patients, whereas partial responders and progressors had significantly lower diversity. The study covered only a single clinical trial cohort, and the causes of the repertoire differences, possibly disease activity or prior therapy, were still not defined. Baseline TCR diversity was reported as lower in newly diagnosed patients than in healthy donors, and lower still in relapsed/refractory patients.

The source is a human donor with classical Hodgkin lymphoma. The specimen was peripheral blood mononuclear cells (PBMCs), collected before the second cycle of nivolumab. The chain couples TRBV9 to TRBJ2-3; the D gene is perhaps TRBD1 or TRBD2, as each covers 5 bases. The sequenced DNA is TGTGCCAGCAGCCCCCAGTCCCGGGACGGGGTTTGGGCAGATACGCAGTATTTT. Its product reads: CASSPQSRDGVWADTQYF. Supplemented by the reference TRBV9 and TRBJ2-3 proteins around the CDR3, the complete variable domain is DSGVTQTPKHLITATGQRVTLRCSPRSGDLSVYWYQQSLDQGLQFLIQYYNGEERAKGNILERFSAQQFPDLHSELNLSSLELGDSALYFCASSPQSRDGVWADTQYFGPGTRLTVL.